The clone carrying this T cell receptor beta chain was seen just once. The antigen is unknown. This sample is part of a study of cytomegalovirus exposure and HLA in healthy donors. Amplification used 60 Vbeta primers and 13 Jbeta primers. TCRdb keeps only in-frame clones here, not all; method: immunoSEQ multiplex PCR. The sample includes 30,000 to 40,000 clones, 55% to 80% seen only once; the top ten take about 9.4%. Per germline, CDR1 SGHRS and CDR2 YFSETQ. V was cut by 1 base and J by 2 bases, with 9 bases left in between. The CDR3 is 15 amino acids. General observations from the study: TCR beta sequences reportedly predicted most subjects' HLA-A and HLA-B alleles accurately. The number of N-insertions in an Asian-associated ancestry cluster was reportedly below the 666-donor mean in a later analysis.

The clonotype comes from a middle-aged man in good health and CMV-seropositive. The rearrangement links TRBV5-1 to TRBJ2-2; possibly TRBD1 for D (5 bases). Sequencing was performed on PBMCs. The CDR3 is CASSLRDRNTGELFF. The CDR3 region has the DNA TGCGCCAGCAGCTTGCGAGACAGAAACACCGGGGAGCTGTTTTTT.